The 12 T cell receptor beta chains below were found in one sample sequenced in a study of T cell repertoires in cytomegalovirus infection. A single record per CDR3 protein comes from TCRdb applying MiXCR to the reads. The profile covers about 740,000 distinct CDR3 sequences, with 35% appearing a single time and 2.5% to 3.5% taken by the ten largest. The specimen was PBMCs. The receptors were sampled from a human donor in good health (CMV status not recorded). Some clones in this sample may be carry-over from other donors' samples.

V and J are TRBV19 and TRBJ2-7, with 8 positions matching TRBD1. Germline values: CDR1 LNHDA, CDR2 SQIVND (reference sequence). V gave up 5 bases and J gave up 3 bases; unmatched junction bases: 9. This CDR3 comprises 15 residues. The CDR3 DNA is TGTGCCAGTAGTGACGCGGACAGGGTTGGCTACGAGCAGTACTTC. It codes for CASSDADRVGYEQYF.

This chain joins TRBV3-1 and TRBJ1-6; D is unresolved. Deletions cut 4 bases from V and 10 bases from J, with 17 bases between. Germline lookup yields CDR1 LGHDT and CDR2 YNNKEL (reference sequence). The CDR3 is 15 amino acids. The CDR3 nucleotides read TGTGCCAGCAGCCGTCGGTGGGGATTGAACTCACCCCTCCACTTT. Protein sequence: CASSRRWGLNSPLHF.

This chain uses TRBV11-3 with TRBJ2-2, with 9 nucleotides matching TRBD1. With 4 bases clipped from V and 6 bases from J, the junction kept 6 bases outside the gene matches. From germline, CDR1 is SGHNT and CDR2 YENEEA. The CDR3 runs to 15 residues. The DNA of the CDR3 is TGTGCCAGCAGCTCGCCGGGACAGGGACCCGGGGAGCTGTTTTTT. It is translated as CASSSPGQGPGELFF. Complete variable domain (other parts from reference TRBV11-3 and TRBJ2-2): EAGVVQSPRYKIIEKKQPVAFWCNPISGHNTLYWYLQNLGQGPELLIRYENEEAVDDSQLPKDRFSAERLKGVDSTLKIQPAELGDSAVYLCASSSPGQGPGELFFGEGSRLTVL.

This chain joins TRBV5-6 and TRBJ1-1; no clear D. CDR1 SGHDT and CDR2 YYEEEE come from the germline V gene. This CDR3 is built from 15 residues. V lost 1 base and J lost 3, with 13 bases in between. CDR3: CASSLPEDWDTEAFF. The CDR3 DNA follows: TGTGCCAGCAGCTTGCCGGAGGACTGGGACACTGAAGCTTTCTTT.

This clonotype was recorded a few times. The chain recombines TRBV7-9 with TRBJ2-6; TRBD1 agrees at 8 bases. V shed 1 base, J shed 3 bases, and the junction held 5 bases outside the gene matches. CDR1 is SEHNR and CDR2 is FQNEAQ in the germline V gene (reference sequence). The CDR3 runs 17 residues. The CDR3 sequence: CASSLGTGNHGANVLTF. The CDR3 region has the DNA TGTGCCAGCAGCTTAGGGACAGGGAACCATGGGGCCAACGTCCTGACTTTC.

This sequence joins TRBV9 and TRBJ1-3; 12 bases line up with TRBD1. J lost 2 bases, V lost 0 bases, and 6 bases had no gene match. CDR3 length: 18 amino acids. The germline gives CDR1 SGDLS, CDR2 YYNGEE. CDR3 in DNA: TGTGCCAGCAGCGTAGCGATTGGGGACAGGGGGCCTGGAAACACCATATATTTT. Its translation: CASSVAIGDRGPGNTIYF.

This clonotype was seen many times. CDR3 loop: CASSRASNTEAFF. CDR3 bases: TGTGCCAGCAGTCGGGCCTCGAACACTGAAGCTTTCTTT. The rearrangement uses TRBV12-3 or TRBV12-4 and TRBJ1-1; D ambiguous. This CDR3 is built from 13 residues. Deletions cut 5 bases from V and 1 base from J, with 8 bases between.

In this sample, this clonotype turned up a few times. The J gene is TRBJ2-3, the V gene TRBV7-6; 9 bases match TRBD2. Germline V CDR1 and CDR2: SGHVS, FNYEAQ. V was clipped by 10 bases and J by 5 bases; unmatched bases: 13. The CDR3 has 15 residues. CDR3 sequence (DNA): TGTGCCACCTCCAGAAAGGGTAGCGGGGGAGATACGCAGTATTTT. This sequence encodes CATSRKGSGGDTQYF.

Only one count was recorded for this clonotype. V gene TRBV3-1 combines with J gene TRBJ1-1, with D possibly being TRBD1 (6 bases). From germline, CDR1 is LGHDT and CDR2 YNNKEL (reference sequence). The CDR3 runs to 14 residues. The V and J ends lost 5 bases and 5 bases respectively, with 15 bases between them. CDR3 coding DNA: TGTGCCAGCAGCACCCGAATAGACAGGACTGAAGCTTTCTTT. Translated, it gives CASSTRIDRTEAFF.

The chain uses TRBV4-1 and TRBJ2-1; D is perhaps TRBD2 (5 bases). V lost 0 bases to trimming and J lost 8 bases, with 20 bases between them. In germline, CDR1 is MGHRA, CDR2 YSYEKL. The CDR3 sequence is 17 residues long. As DNA, the CDR3 is TGCGCCAGCAGCCAAGAAGCTCCAGCCGCGGAGGAAGATGAGCAGTTCTTC. It is translated as CASSQEAPAAEEDEQFF.

The CDR3 spells CASSRVGRQRQGETQYF. The CDR3 DNA reads as TGTGCCAGCAGCCGGGTCGGGCGGCAGCGGCAAGGGGAGACCCAGTACTTC. V gene TRBV7-8 combines with J gene TRBJ2-5; perhaps TRBD2 as D (5 bases). Trimming removed 5 bases from V and 5 bases from J, with 24 bases in between. CDR3 length equals 17 residues. Germline V gene data show CDR1 as SGHVS and CDR2 as FQNEAQ.

The chain combines TRBV20-1 with TRBJ1-3; weak D call: TRBD1 (6 bases). The V end was cut by 5 bases, the J end by 0 bases, with 17 bases between. Germline-derived CDR1 and CDR2 are DFQATT and SNEGSKA (reference sequence). CDR3 size: 16 residues. CDR3 sequence reads: CSALGGGSISGNTIYF. The CDR3 DNA reads TGCAGTGCTCTAGGGGGAGGGTCGATCTCTGGAAACACCATATATTTT.